This T cell receptor beta chain is from a study of OX40 agonist ivuxolimab in advanced cancers. The sampling schedule covered blood at baseline, cycle 4 day 1, and cycle 7 day 1. Measured with immunoSEQ multiplex PCR; TCRdb has only the in-frame clones, and not every one. Found here are approximately 72,000 clones, about 90% of them singletons; the top ten hold approximately 0.86%. In the case of this clone: Its antigen remains unknown.

General study results and limits: At 0.1 to 3.0 mg/kg, clonal expansion of CD4+ and CD8+ blood T cells had occurred by week 6.

The CDR3 length is 15 residues. Germline loops: CDR1 LNHDA, CDR2 SQIVND (reference sequence). The junction had 9 bases not matched to a gene; V was cut back by 6 bases and J by 2 bases. This chain links TRBV19 with TRBJ2-7, with 8 bases identical to TRBD1. The TCR sequence derives from an adult with an advanced solid tumor such as melanoma, head and neck, liver or kidney cancer. The specimen was CD4+ or CD8+ T cells sorted from blood, collected in a trial of the OX40 agonist ivuxolimab. The CDR3 DNA is TGTGCCAGTAGCGAGAGACAGGGGTACCCCTACGAGCAGTACTTC. It is translated as CASSERQGYPYEQYF.